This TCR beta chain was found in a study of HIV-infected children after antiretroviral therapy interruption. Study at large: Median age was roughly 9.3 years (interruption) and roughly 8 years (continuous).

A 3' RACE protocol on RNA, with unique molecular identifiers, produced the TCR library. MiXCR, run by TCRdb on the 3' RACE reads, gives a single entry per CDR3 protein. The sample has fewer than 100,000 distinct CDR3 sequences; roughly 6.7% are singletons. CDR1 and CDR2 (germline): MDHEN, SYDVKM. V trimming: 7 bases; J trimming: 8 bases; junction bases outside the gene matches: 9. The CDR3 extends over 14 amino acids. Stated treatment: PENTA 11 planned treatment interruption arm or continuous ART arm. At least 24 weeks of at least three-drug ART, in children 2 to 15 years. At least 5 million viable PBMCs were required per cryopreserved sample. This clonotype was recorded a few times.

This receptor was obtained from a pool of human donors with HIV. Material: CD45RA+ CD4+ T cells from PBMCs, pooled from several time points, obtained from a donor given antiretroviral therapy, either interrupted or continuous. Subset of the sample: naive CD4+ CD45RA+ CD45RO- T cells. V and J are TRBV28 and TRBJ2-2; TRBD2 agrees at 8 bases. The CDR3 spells CASTPSGSGGELFF. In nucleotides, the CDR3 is TGTGCCAGCACTCCCAGCGGGAGTGGAGGGGAGCTGTTTTTT.